This TCR beta chain was obtained from a study of cytomegalovirus exposure and HLA in healthy donors. Vbeta (60) and Jbeta (13) primers were used in the PCR. TCRdb's table, derived via immunoSEQ multiplex PCR, lists solely in-frame clones and lacks some. This sample has 50,000 to 75,000 clones, with 65% to 75% found just once. Material: PBMCs. The receptor comes from a man in his thirties or forties in good health and CMV-seropositive.

The CDR3 sequence: CASSLPGQGVDGYTF. The CDR3 DNA follows: TGTGCCAGCAGTTTACCCGGACAGGGCGTGGATGGCTACACCTTC. This chain joins TRBV27 and TRBJ1-2, with 8 bases matching TRBD1. The CDR3 loop spans 15 amino acids. Losses at the gene ends were 2 bases for V and 6 bases for J; bases not matched to a gene: 8. In germline, CDR1 is MNHEY, CDR2 SMNVEV (reference sequence).